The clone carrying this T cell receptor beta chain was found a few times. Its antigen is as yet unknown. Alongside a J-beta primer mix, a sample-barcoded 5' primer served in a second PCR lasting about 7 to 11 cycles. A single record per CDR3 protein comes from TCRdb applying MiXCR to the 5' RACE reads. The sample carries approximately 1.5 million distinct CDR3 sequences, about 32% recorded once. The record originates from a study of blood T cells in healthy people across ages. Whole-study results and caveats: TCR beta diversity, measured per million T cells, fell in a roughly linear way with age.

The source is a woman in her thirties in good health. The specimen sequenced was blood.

Written as DNA, the CDR3 is TGCGCCAGCAGTGAGTCGAGTTTGGGGGGGCAGTTCTTC. Translated, it gives CASSESSLGGQFF. V usage is TRBV10-1 and J usage is TRBJ2-1; weak D call: TRBD2 (6 bases). The germline V and J ends were trimmed by 0 bases and 12 bases, with 12 bases remaining between them. In germline, CDR1 is WNHNN, CDR2 SYGVQD (reference sequence). This CDR3 has 13 residues.